This TCR beta chain was profiled in a study of cytomegalovirus exposure and HLA in healthy donors. In its sample, this clone was seen a few times. What it binds is unknown. Deletions cut 0 bases from V and 3 bases from J, with 11 bases between. The CDR3 is made up of 15 amino acids. Germline-derived CDR1 and CDR2 are MDHEN and SYDVKM. The data were produced by immunoSEQ multiplex PCR, yet TCRdb's version contains in-frame clones alone and is incomplete. The sample includes around 120,000 clones, approximately 90% of them seen just once. Findings and limits, study-wide: Associated with cytomegalovirus, according to the listing, were some 180 TCR beta chains.

The sample taken for sequencing was PBMCs. The rearrangement links TRBV28 to TRBJ1-2, with unresolved D. This TCR was recovered from a woman in her late teens or twenties in good health and CMV-seronegative. The CDR3 sequence is CASSLWSLPDYGYTF. As DNA, the CDR3 is TGTGCCAGCAGTTTATGGTCGCTCCCGGACTATGGCTACACCTTC.